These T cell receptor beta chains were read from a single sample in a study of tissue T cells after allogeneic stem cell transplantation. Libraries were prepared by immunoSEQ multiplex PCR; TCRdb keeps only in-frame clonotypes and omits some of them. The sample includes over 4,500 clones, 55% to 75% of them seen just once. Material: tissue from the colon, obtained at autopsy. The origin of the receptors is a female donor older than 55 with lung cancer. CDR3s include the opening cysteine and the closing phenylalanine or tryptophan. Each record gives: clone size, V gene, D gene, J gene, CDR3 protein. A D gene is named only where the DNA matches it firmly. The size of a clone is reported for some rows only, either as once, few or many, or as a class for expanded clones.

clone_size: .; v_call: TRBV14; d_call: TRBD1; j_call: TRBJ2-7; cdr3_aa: CASSQDPGTGTYEQYF
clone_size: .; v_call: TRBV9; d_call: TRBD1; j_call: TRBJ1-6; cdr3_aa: CASSVAPGQGATPLHF
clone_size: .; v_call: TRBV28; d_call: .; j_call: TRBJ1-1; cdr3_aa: CASRTSVTEAFF
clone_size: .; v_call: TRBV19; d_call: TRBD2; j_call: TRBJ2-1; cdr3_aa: CASSPRGVEQFF
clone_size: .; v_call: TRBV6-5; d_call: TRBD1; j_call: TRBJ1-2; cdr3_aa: CASSTDRGLSYGYTF
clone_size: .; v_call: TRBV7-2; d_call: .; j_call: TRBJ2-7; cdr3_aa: CASSSPGRGTHEQYF
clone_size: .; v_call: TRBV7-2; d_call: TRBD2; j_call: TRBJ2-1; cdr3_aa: CASSLRLAGDNEQFF
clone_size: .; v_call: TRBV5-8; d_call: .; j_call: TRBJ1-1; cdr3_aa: CASSWTANTEAFF
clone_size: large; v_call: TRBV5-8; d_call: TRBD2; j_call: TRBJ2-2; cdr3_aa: CAIHLAGVNTGELFF
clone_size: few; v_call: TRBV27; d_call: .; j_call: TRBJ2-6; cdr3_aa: CASRSHNPSGANVLTF
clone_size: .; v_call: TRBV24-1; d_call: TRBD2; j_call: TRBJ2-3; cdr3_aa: CATSDPGTSGRAMDTQYF
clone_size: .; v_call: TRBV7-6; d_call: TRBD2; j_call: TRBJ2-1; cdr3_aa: CASSLNRGAYNEQFF
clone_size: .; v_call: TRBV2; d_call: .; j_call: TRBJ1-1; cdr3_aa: CASYRVNTEAFF
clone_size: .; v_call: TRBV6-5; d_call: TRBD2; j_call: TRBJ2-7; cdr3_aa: CASSYNQRGGEQYF
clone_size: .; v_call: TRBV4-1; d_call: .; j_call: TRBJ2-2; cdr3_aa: CASSLREFTGELFF
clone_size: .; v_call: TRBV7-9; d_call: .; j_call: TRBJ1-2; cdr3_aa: CASSRQRDSYTF
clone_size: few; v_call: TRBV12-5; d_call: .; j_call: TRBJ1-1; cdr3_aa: CASGTYGWKTEAFF
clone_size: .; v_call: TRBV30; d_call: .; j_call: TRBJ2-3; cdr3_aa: CAWNKKSSTDTQYF
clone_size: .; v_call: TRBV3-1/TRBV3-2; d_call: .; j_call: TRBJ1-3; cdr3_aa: CASSTTVGNTIYF
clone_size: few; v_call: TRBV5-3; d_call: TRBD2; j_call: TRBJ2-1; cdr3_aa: CARSTPSKAGSENEQFF
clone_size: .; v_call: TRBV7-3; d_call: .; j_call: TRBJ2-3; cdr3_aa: CASSPQGGRGADTQYF
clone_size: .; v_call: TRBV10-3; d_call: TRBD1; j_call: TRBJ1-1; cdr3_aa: CAIRSDRAGNTEAFF
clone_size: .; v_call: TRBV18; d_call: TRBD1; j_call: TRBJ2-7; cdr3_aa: CASSNRGQGYEQYF
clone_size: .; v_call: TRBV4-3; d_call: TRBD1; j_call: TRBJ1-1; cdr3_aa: CASRLNRGWNTEAFF
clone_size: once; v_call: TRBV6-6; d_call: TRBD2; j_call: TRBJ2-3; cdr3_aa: CASSPTRGGTDTQYF
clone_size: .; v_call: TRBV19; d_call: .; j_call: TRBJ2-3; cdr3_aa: CASSRGTDTQYF
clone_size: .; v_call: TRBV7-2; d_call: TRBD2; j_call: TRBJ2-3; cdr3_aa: CASSLGLAGDTQYF
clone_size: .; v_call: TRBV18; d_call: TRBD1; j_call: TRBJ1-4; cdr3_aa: CASSATGGGEKLFF
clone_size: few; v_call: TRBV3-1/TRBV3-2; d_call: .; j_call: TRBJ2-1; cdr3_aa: CASSRALEKNEQFF
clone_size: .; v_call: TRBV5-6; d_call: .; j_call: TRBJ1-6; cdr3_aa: CASSRGRMHGNSPLHF
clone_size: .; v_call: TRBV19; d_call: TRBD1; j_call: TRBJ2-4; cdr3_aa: CASRDRASSLAKNIQYF
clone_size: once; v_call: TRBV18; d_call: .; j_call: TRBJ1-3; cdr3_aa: CASSPLGTKSAGNTIYF
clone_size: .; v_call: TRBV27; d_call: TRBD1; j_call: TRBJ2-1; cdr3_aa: CASSPDRSSYNEQFF
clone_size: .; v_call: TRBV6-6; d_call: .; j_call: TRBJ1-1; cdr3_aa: CASSYSRKNTEAFF
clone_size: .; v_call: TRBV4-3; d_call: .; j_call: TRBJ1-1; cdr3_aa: CASSQDGQRNTEAFF
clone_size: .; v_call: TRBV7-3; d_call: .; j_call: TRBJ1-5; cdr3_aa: CASSPRYSNQPQHF
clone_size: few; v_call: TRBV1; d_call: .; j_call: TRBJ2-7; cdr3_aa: CTSSQDPLPLYEQYF